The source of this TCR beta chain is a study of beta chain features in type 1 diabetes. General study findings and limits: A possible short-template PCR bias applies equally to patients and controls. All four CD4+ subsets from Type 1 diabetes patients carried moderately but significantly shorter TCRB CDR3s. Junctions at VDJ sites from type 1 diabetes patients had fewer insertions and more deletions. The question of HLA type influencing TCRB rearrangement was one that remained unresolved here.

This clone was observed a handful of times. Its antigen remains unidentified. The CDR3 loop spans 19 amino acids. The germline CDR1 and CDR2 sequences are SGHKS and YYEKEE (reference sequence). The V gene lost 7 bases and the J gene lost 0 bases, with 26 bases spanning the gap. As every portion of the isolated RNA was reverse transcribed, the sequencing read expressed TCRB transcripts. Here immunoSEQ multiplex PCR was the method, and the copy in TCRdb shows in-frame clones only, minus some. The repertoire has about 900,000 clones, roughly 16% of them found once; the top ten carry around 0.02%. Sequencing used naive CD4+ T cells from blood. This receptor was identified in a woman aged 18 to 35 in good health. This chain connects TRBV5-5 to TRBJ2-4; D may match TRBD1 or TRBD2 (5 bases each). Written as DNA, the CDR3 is TGTGCCAGCGGCATGTCCGGGACCTTCAACCACCTAGCCAAAAACATTCAGTACTTC. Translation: CASGMSGTFNHLAKNIQYF. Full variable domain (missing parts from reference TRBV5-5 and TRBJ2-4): DAGVTQSPTHLIKTRGQQVTLRCSPISGHKSVSWYQQVLGQGPQFIFQYYEKEERGRGNFPDRFSARQFPNYSSELNVNALLLGDSALYLCASGMSGTFNHLAKNIQYFGAGTRLSVL.